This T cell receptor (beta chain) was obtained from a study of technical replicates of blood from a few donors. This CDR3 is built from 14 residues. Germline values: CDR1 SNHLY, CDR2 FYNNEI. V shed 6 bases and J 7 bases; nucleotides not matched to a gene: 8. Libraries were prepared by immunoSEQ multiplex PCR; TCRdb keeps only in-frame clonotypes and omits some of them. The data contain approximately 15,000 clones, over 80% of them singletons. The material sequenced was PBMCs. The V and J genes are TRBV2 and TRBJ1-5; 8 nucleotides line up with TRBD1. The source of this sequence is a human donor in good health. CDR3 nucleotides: TGTGCCAGCAGCCCAGGACAGGGACACCAGCCCCAGCATTTT. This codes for CASSPGQGHQPQHF.